This T cell receptor beta chain was sequenced in a study of T cell changes during pregnancy in multiple sclerosis. The CDR3 covers 15 residues. V lost 5 bases to trimming and J lost 2 bases, with 15 bases between them. Germline V CDR1 and CDR2: LNHDA, SQIVND (reference sequence). This table comes from immunoSEQ multiplex PCR, and its TCRdb copy is limited to in-frame clones, with some not included. Among 130,000 or so clones listed, approximately 93% were seen once. Here the sequenced sample was peripheral blood, taken before pregnancy. This clonotype was sampled from a female donor with multiple sclerosis, enrolled in a pregnancy study. V is TRBV19 and J is TRBJ1-1, with a tentative D call TRBD1 (5 bases). The CDR3 region is CASSHGQGINTEAFF. CDR3 in DNA: TGTGCCAGTAGTCATGGGCAGGGAATAAACACTGAAGCTTTCTTT.